Listed below are T cell receptor beta chains from one sample, sequenced in a study of shared clonotypes between healthy human individuals. Method: immunoSEQ multiplex PCR; TCRdb's copy keeps in-frame clones and lacks some. This sample has about 2 million clones; approximately 94% occur once, and the top ten carry 1% to 1.5%. Material: naive CD8+ T cells sorted from blood. All receptors derive from a man aged 18 to 29 in good health. The CDR3 runs from the conserved cysteine through the conserved F or W. A D gene is named only where the DNA matches it firmly. Clone size is shown for a subset of rows, as once, few, many or a class of expanded clone.

d_call: -; clone_size: -; j_call: TRBJ2-1; v_call: TRBV29-1; cdr3_nt: TGCAGCGTTGAACTTGGGATTAATGAGCAGTTCTTC; cdr3_aa: CSVELGINEQFF
d_call: -; clone_size: -; j_call: TRBJ1-4; v_call: TRBV5-1; cdr3_nt: TGCGCCAGCAGTAGCCAGGGGCAGATGGAAAAACTGTTTTTT; cdr3_aa: CASSSQGQMEKLFF
d_call: -; clone_size: -; j_call: TRBJ1-1; v_call: TRBV7-8; cdr3_nt: TGTGCCAGCAGCTTAGGACTGTACACTGAAGCTTTCTTT; cdr3_aa: CASSLGLYTEAFF
d_call: TRBD2; clone_size: -; j_call: TRBJ2-1; v_call: TRBV29-1; cdr3_nt: TGCAGCGTTGAAAACGTAGCGGGAGTATCCTACAATGAGCAGTTCTTC; cdr3_aa: CSVENVAGVSYNEQFF
d_call: -; clone_size: -; j_call: TRBJ2-7; v_call: TRBV7-2; cdr3_nt: TGTGCCAGCAGCTATAGCGGCGAGCAGTACTTC; cdr3_aa: CASSYSGEQYF
d_call: TRBD1; clone_size: -; j_call: TRBJ1-1; v_call: TRBV19; cdr3_nt: TGTGCCAGTAGTATCGGGACAGGGACCGAAGCTTTCTTT; cdr3_aa: CASSIGTGTEAFF
d_call: -; clone_size: -; j_call: TRBJ2-7; v_call: TRBV7-9; cdr3_nt: TGTGCCAGCAGCGACCGGGACAATGGATACTACGAGCAGTACTTC; cdr3_aa: CASSDRDNGYYEQYF
d_call: -; clone_size: -; j_call: TRBJ1-2; v_call: TRBV19; cdr3_nt: TGTGCCAGTAGTAAATCCCGCGGCAGGGGAGAGGATGGCTACACCTTC; cdr3_aa: CASSKSRGRGEDGYTF
d_call: TRBD2; clone_size: -; j_call: TRBJ2-1; v_call: TRBV27; cdr3_nt: TGTGCCAGCAGTTTTGCGGGAGGGCCATTAGGCGGCAATGAGCAGTTCTTC; cdr3_aa: CASSFAGGPLGGNEQFF
d_call: TRBD1; clone_size: -; j_call: TRBJ1-1; v_call: TRBV19; cdr3_nt: TGTGCCAGTAGTACGGGACAGGGGCCCACTGAAGCTTTCTTT; cdr3_aa: CASSTGQGPTEAFF
d_call: -; clone_size: -; j_call: TRBJ2-1; v_call: TRBV4-1; cdr3_nt: TGCGCCAGCAGCCAAGACTCGAATGAGCAGTTCTTC; cdr3_aa: CASSQDSNEQFF
d_call: -; clone_size: -; j_call: TRBJ2-7; v_call: TRBV5-6; cdr3_nt: TGTGCCAGCAGCTACCAGGGTTACGAGCAGTACTTC; cdr3_aa: CASSYQGYEQYF
d_call: -; clone_size: few; j_call: TRBJ2-2; v_call: TRBV9; cdr3_nt: TGTGCCAGCAGCCCAAGACAACCGAACACCGGGGAGCTGTTTTTT; cdr3_aa: CASSPRQPNTGELFF
d_call: TRBD2; clone_size: -; j_call: TRBJ2-1; v_call: TRBV4-3; cdr3_nt: TGCGCCAGCAGCTCAACGTCAAGCGGGAGGGATTACAATGAGCAGTTCTTC; cdr3_aa: CASSSTSSGRDYNEQFF
d_call: -; clone_size: -; j_call: TRBJ2-7; v_call: TRBV1; cdr3_nt: TGCACCAGCAGCCAAGATGGGGCAGAGATCCCCGAGCAGTACTTC; cdr3_aa: CTSSQDGAEIPEQYF
d_call: -; clone_size: -; j_call: TRBJ2-1; v_call: TRBV6-5; cdr3_nt: TGTGCCAGCAGTTACTCGACTTCAAATGAGCAGTTCTTC; cdr3_aa: CASSYSTSNEQFF
d_call: -; clone_size: -; j_call: TRBJ2-3; v_call: TRBV10-1; cdr3_nt: TGCGCCAGCAGTGAGTCAAGACTCCCCGGGGATACGCAGTATTTT; cdr3_aa: CASSESRLPGDTQYF
d_call: -; clone_size: once; j_call: TRBJ2-5; v_call: TRBV29-1; cdr3_nt: TGCAGCGTTGAAGAGCTAGGATACGGGAGAGAGACCCAGTACTTC; cdr3_aa: CSVEELGYGRETQYF
d_call: -; clone_size: -; j_call: TRBJ2-7; v_call: TRBV4-3; cdr3_nt: TGCGCCAGCAGCCAAGAGGGGATGGGCTCCGAGCAGTACTTC; cdr3_aa: CASSQEGMGSEQYF
d_call: TRBD2; clone_size: -; j_call: TRBJ2-5; v_call: TRBV6-1; cdr3_nt: TGTGCCAGCAGTGAATCTAGCGGAGAGGTTGAGACCCAGTACTTC; cdr3_aa: CASSESSGEVETQYF
d_call: -; clone_size: -; j_call: TRBJ2-7; v_call: TRBV9; cdr3_nt: TGTGCCAGCAGCGCGGGGGGCGCATTCTACGAGCAGTACTTC; cdr3_aa: CASSAGGAFYEQYF
d_call: -; clone_size: -; j_call: TRBJ2-5; v_call: TRBV7-9; cdr3_nt: TGTGCCAGCAGCTTAAGATCAACAGGGTGGCAAGAGACCCAGTACTTC; cdr3_aa: CASSLRSTGWQETQYF
d_call: -; clone_size: -; j_call: TRBJ2-3; v_call: TRBV21-1; cdr3_nt: TGTGCCAGCAGCAAAGAAGGTGTTTGGGTGGATACGCAGTATTTT; cdr3_aa: CASSKEGVWVDTQYF
d_call: -; clone_size: -; j_call: TRBJ1-3; v_call: TRBV10-3; cdr3_nt: TGTGCCATCAGCACAGAGGACTCTGGAAACACCATATATTTT; cdr3_aa: CAISTEDSGNTIYF
d_call: TRBD1; clone_size: -; j_call: TRBJ2-7; v_call: TRBV7-8; cdr3_nt: TGTGCCAGCAGCTTAGCTTTCGGACAGGACTACGAGCAGTACTTC; cdr3_aa: CASSLAFGQDYEQYF
d_call: -; clone_size: -; j_call: TRBJ2-7; v_call: TRBV9; cdr3_nt: TGTGCCAGCATCCCGAGGGATTTCTCCTACGAGCAGTACTTC; cdr3_aa: CASIPRDFSYEQYF
d_call: -; clone_size: -; j_call: TRBJ2-1; v_call: TRBV6-6; cdr3_nt: TGTGCCAGCAGTTACGGGAGTTCCTACAATGAGCAGTTCTTC; cdr3_aa: CASSYGSSYNEQFF
d_call: TRBD1; clone_size: -; j_call: TRBJ2-1; v_call: TRBV27; cdr3_nt: TGTGCCAGCGTTGACGGACAGGGTAATTACAATGAGCAGTTCTTC; cdr3_aa: CASVDGQGNYNEQFF